This is a list of T cell receptor beta chains from one sample in a study of T cell responses to AZD1222 COVID-19 vaccine. TCRdb's table, derived via immunoSEQ multiplex PCR, lists solely in-frame clones and lacks some. Among 150,000 to 200,000 clones listed, about 93% were seen once. The specimen was peripheral blood, collected 28 days after the second dose of the MenACWY control vaccine. The receptors shown here come from an adult who received the MenACWY meningococcal vaccine as a control. CDR3s include the opening cysteine and the closing phenylalanine or tryptophan. The order of the fields is J gene, V gene, CDR3 protein.

>TRBJ1-1|TRBV10-3
CAISESNRGLVTEAFF
>TRBJ2-1|TRBV30
CAWSAGYSYNEQFF
>TRBJ1-5|TRBV4-1
CASSQGAPLQGQHF
>TRBJ1-3|TRBV30
CAWSSGSGNTIYF
>TRBJ2-3|TRBV2
CASSGSLGLTDTQYF
>TRBJ2-7|TRBV5-1
CASSLSGTGVYEQYF
>TRBJ1-1|TRBV23-1
CASSQGWRAGQGRDTEAFF
>TRBJ1-2|TRBV29-1
CSVGGTGGGYTF
>TRBJ2-3|TRBV11-2
CASSFRLFTDTQYF
>TRBJ2-3|TRBV10-2
CASKRTGGTDTQYF
>TRBJ2-1|TRBV7-2
CASSLAGTSVNEQFF
>TRBJ1-5|TRBV3-1/TRBV3-2
CASSQTHGGQPQHF
>TRBJ2-7|TRBV2
CASRQTSHEQYF
>TRBJ2-3|TRBV5-8
CASSHRTGGSDTQYF
>TRBJ1-2|TRBV19
CASSSGHGYGYTF
>TRBJ1-1|TRBV5-1
CASSLTGGVNTEAFF
>TRBJ1-5|TRBV7-2
CASSSPGGLSQPQHF
>TRBJ2-1|TRBV7-8
CASSPQRDHSYNEQFF
>TRBJ2-7|TRBV19
CASSMGTGSPYEQYF
>TRBJ1-2|TRBV6-5
CASSLGQGIHGYTF
>TRBJ2-5|TRBV5-4
CASSLGQGVTKETQYF
>TRBJ1-2|TRBV5-1
CASSLAGTDGYTF
>TRBJ1-2|TRBV2
CASSGVGAYGYTF
>TRBJ2-3|TRBV7-9
CASSLGSGQGHTDTQYF
>TRBJ1-4|TRBV7-9
CASSPGPLGKLFF
>TRBJ2-3|TRBV9
CASSRGNGQADTQYF
>TRBJ2-7|TRBV30
CAWSVFGGGSYEQYF